The clone carrying this TCR beta chain was observed a handful of times. Its antigen remains unknown. The CDR3 regions of TCR beta were amplified from RNA transcripts. Primed by the HTBI set, a first-round RT-PCR was run on the TCR CDR3. Each CDR3 protein is one row after TCRdb ran MiXCR on the multiplex PCR reads. Of 490,000 or so distinct CDR3 sequences detected, roughly 22% appear once; the ten largest clones hold about half. The entry originates in a study of T cells in Graves' hyperthyroidism and ophthalmopathy. Study-level information: Upon initial diagnosis and before any treatment, peripheral blood was collected. Whole-study results and caveats: Most expanded thyroid clonotypes above 0.001 recurred in blood.

The study left out patients who had uncontrolled infection, other autoimmune disease, pregnancy or lactation. The J segment lost 9 bases and the V segment lost 4 bases, leaving 6 bases of the junction unmatched. The CDR3 consists of 12 residues. Sequenced: blood. The chain joins TRBV12-3 or TRBV12-4 to TRBJ2-7, with 7 bases lining up with TRBD2. The origin of this receptor is a woman between 70 and 85 years old with Graves' ophthalmopathy. The CDR3 reads CASSWGGVGQYF. The CDR3 DNA sequence: TGTGCCAGCAGTTGGGGGGGGGTCGGGCAGTACTTC.